A single sample gave rise to the 27 T cell receptor beta chains below, sequenced in a study of T cell changes during pregnancy in multiple sclerosis. The table came from immunoSEQ multiplex PCR; TCRdb's copy has only in-frame clones and leaves some out. The sample lists 70,000 to 100,000 clones, 90% to 95% occurring once. This specimen was peripheral blood, taken in the first trimester of pregnancy. These receptors were collected from a female donor with multiple sclerosis, enrolled in a pregnancy study.

The chain carries TRBV7-9 and TRBJ1-4; D call uncertain. Trimming removed 5 bases from V and 6 bases from J, with 13 bases in between. The germline gives CDR1 SEHNR, CDR2 FQNEAQ (reference sequence). This CDR3 has 14 residues. This chain's CDR3 is CASSNPSRDEKLFF. The CDR3 coding sequence is TGTGCCAGCAGCAACCCGTCGAGGGATGAAAAACTGTTTTTT.

The chain links TRBV6-5 to TRBJ2-7, with 7 bases identical to TRBD1. The junction had 8 bases not matched to a gene; V was cut back by 4 bases and J by 5 bases. Germline V gene sequence: CDR1 MNHEY, CDR2 SVGAGI. The CDR3 sequence is 14 residues long. CDR3 sequence reads: CASSSARGSNEQYF. As DNA, the CDR3 is TGTGCCAGCAGTTCGGCCAGGGGGAGCAACGAGCAGTACTTC.

The rearrangement uses TRBV18 and TRBJ2-7, with TRBD1 matching over 8 bases. Germline V CDR1 and CDR2: KGHSH, LQKENI. This CDR3 region has 14 residues. V trimming: 3 bases; J trimming: 5 bases; junction bases outside the gene matches: 6. CDR3 protein: CASSPRQGFHEQYF. Here the CDR3 DNA reads TGTGCCAGCTCACCTCGACAGGGGTTCCACGAGCAGTACTTC.

The chain is built from TRBV27 and TRBJ1-6; 7 nucleotides match TRBD1. CDR1 MNHEY and CDR2 SMNVEV come from the germline V gene (reference sequence). This CDR3 spans 14 amino acids. V gave up 6 bases and J gave up 6 bases; unmatched junction bases: 5. The CDR3, as DNA: TGTGCCAGCAGACGACAGGGCCCTAATTCACCCCTCCACTTT. The encoded protein is CASRRQGPNSPLHF.

The table lists this clone with a count of one. The CDR3 nucleotides read TGCGCCAGCAGCCAGGGGACTAGCGGCTACGAGCAGTACTTC. Residues: CASSQGTSGYEQYF. This chain connects TRBV4-1 to TRBJ2-7; 11 bases are shared with TRBD2. V was clipped by 3 bases and J by 3 bases; unmatched bases: 1. This CDR3 is 14 amino acids long. Germline V gene sequence: CDR1 MGHRA, CDR2 YSYEKL.

This rearrangement joins TRBV2 to TRBJ2-7, with D perhaps TRBD1 (6 bases). The CDR3 contains 17 residues. Germline V lookup: CDR1 SNHLY, CDR2 FYNNEI. The V and J ends lost 6 bases and 6 bases respectively, with 27 bases between them. The CDR3 region has the DNA TGTGCCAGCAGGGGTCCGGGACCTGGGGACCAGGGGTCCGAGCAGTACTTC. Translation gives CASRGPGPGDQGSEQYF.

J is TRBJ2-1 and V is TRBV30, with 11 bases matching TRBD2. CDR1 and CDR2 (germline): GTSNPN, SVGIG (reference sequence). This CDR3 is built from 14 residues. After removal of 3 bases from V and 8 bases from J, the junction contained 6 bases not matched to a gene. The CDR3 loop is CAWRRGLAVDEQFF. Written as DNA, the CDR3 is TGTGCCTGGAGACGGGGACTAGCGGTCGATGAGCAGTTCTTC.

V gene TRBV4-1 combines with J gene TRBJ2-2, with 7 bases aligning to TRBD2. Germline V CDR1 and CDR2: MGHRA, YSYEKL. The CDR3 has 17 amino acids. Germline trimming cut 1 base from V and 4 bases from J; bases unmatched to any gene: 9. CDR3 sequence (DNA): TGCGCCAGCAGCCAAGCTCCCGCGGGAGTTTTCACCGGGGAGCTGTTTTTT. As protein: CASSQAPAGVFTGELFF.

This clone was counted a single time. The chain uses TRBV9 and TRBJ1-1; TRBD1 is a possible D gene (6 bases). Trimming removed 4 bases at V and 1 base at J, with 17 bases between. Germline CDR1 reads SGDLS; CDR2 reads YYNGEE. This CDR3 comprises 16 residues. CDR3: CASSPYREARNTEAFF. DNA of the CDR3: TGTGCCAGCAGCCCATACAGGGAAGCACGGAACACTGAAGCTTTCTTT.

The rearrangement links TRBV9 to TRBJ2-3, with a weak D call TRBD2 (6 bases). Germline CDR1 and CDR2: SGDLS and YYNGEE. V was clipped by 3 bases and J by 5 bases, with 19 bases between them. The CDR3 sequence is 16 residues long. CDR3 DNA sequence: TGTGCCAGCAGCGGACGGGACTTCACGCCAGGAGATACGCAGTATTTT. This encodes CASSGRDFTPGDTQYF.

V and J are TRBV5-1 and TRBJ1-2; D possibly corresponds to TRBD1 (6 bases). Trimming took off 3 bases at V and 0 bases at J, with 12 bases between the two ends. CDR3 length equals 15 residues. Germline V gene sequence: CDR1 SGHRS, CDR2 YFSETQ. CDR3 DNA sequence: TGCGCCAGCAGCTCAAGAGGGGGGGCTAACTATGGCTACACCTTC. Translation gives CASSSRGGANYGYTF.

The gene calls are TRBV7-6 and TRBJ2-1; D is undetermined. Germline V gene sequence: CDR1 SGHVS, CDR2 FNYEAQ. This CDR3 is 13 amino acids long. Trimming stripped 2 bases from V and 5 bases from J, with 7 bases between. The CDR3 reads CASSLFQNNEQFF. DNA of the CDR3: TGTGCCAGCAGCTTATTCCAGAACAATGAGCAGTTCTTC.

V gene TRBV4-1 combines with J gene TRBJ1-5, with D possibly being TRBD1 (5 bases). CDR1 and CDR2 (germline): MGHRA, YSYEKL. Deletions cut 3 bases from V and 4 bases from J, with 16 bases between. This CDR3 has 16 residues. The CDR3 DNA follows: TGCGCCAGCAGCCATGAAGGTGGGGGGAATAATCAGCCCCAGCATTTT. It encodes CASSHEGGGNNQPQHF.

This chain joins TRBV7-9 and TRBJ1-1, with D possibly TRBD1 on 6 matching bases. This CDR3 is 12 amino acids long. Germline V gene sequence: CDR1 SEHNR, CDR2 FQNEAQ (reference sequence). V lost 2 bases to trimming and J lost 8 bases, with 9 bases between them. CDR3 protein: CASSLTDSEAFF. CDR3 DNA sequence: TGTGCCAGCAGCTTAACGGACAGCGAAGCTTTCTTT.

The chain employs TRBV11-1 and TRBJ2-7; the match to TRBD1 covers 9 bases. This CDR3 is 16 amino acids long. Germline V gene sequence: CDR1 SGHAT, CDR2 FQDESV (reference sequence). Germline trimming cut 4 bases from V and 0 bases from J; bases unmatched to any gene: 7. The CDR3 here is CASSSTWDRDSYEQYF. The CDR3, as DNA: TGTGCCAGCAGCTCTACTTGGGACAGGGACTCCTACGAGCAGTACTTC.

The V and J genes are TRBV7-6 and TRBJ1-1; 8 bases fit TRBD1. From germline, CDR1 is SGHVS and CDR2 FNYEAQ. J lost 3 bases, V lost 5 bases, and 2 bases had no gene match. This CDR3 is 13 amino acids long. CDR3 residues: CASSLDRDTEAFF. CDR3 sequence (DNA): TGTGCCAGCAGCCTGGACAGGGACACTGAAGCTTTCTTT.

The chain carries TRBV5-1 and TRBJ2-7; 7 nucleotides line up with TRBD1. The germline V gene encodes CDR1 SGHRS and CDR2 YFSETQ. The CDR3 has 17 amino acids. Trimming at V came to 1 base and at J to 5 bases, leaving 15 bases not matched to a gene. The CDR3 protein is CASSLMGQWSRQDEQYF. The CDR3 DNA sequence: TGCGCCAGCAGCTTGATGGGACAGTGGTCTCGACAGGACGAGCAGTACTTC.

This chain links TRBV30 with TRBJ1-5; D gene uncertain. CDR1 and CDR2 from the germline V gene are GTSNPN and SVGIG (reference sequence). The CDR3 has 14 amino acids. V lost 1 base and J 0 bases, leaving 7 bases between the germline ends. The DNA for the CDR3 is TGTGCCTGGAGTGCGGTCAATAGCAATCAGCCCCAGCATTTT. Protein sequence: CAWSAVNSNQPQHF.

The rearrangement links TRBV6-5 to TRBJ2-7, with D hard to call. This CDR3 has 13 amino acids. V gave up 6 bases and J gave up 2 bases, with 11 bases separating them. CDR1 is MNHEY and CDR2 is SVGAGI in the germline V gene. CDR3 nucleotide sequence: TGTGCCAGCAGCCCAGACACCGCCTACGAGCAGTACTTC. It yields the protein CASSPDTAYEQYF.

The chain combines TRBV2 with TRBJ2-7, with 7 positions matching TRBD1. With V trimmed by 7 bases and J by 5 bases, 11 bases remained unmatched. The CDR3 spans 14 residues. Germline-derived CDR1 and CDR2 are SNHLY and FYNNEI. The CDR3 coding sequence is TGTGCCAGCACCCGATTGGGACAGCCCCACGAGCAGTACTTC. It translates to CASTRLGQPHEQYF.

This rearrangement joins TRBV10-1 to TRBJ1-2, with 7 positions matching TRBD1. Germline values: CDR1 WNHNN, CDR2 SYGVQD (reference sequence). The CDR3 runs to 14 residues. The V segment lost 8 bases and the J segment 8 bases; nucleotides outside the gene matches: 14. CDR3 coding DNA: TGCGCCAGCGCCCCCGCCGGGACAGCTAACGGCTACACCTTC. Translated: CASAPAGTANGYTF.

This clone appeared a single time. This chain connects TRBV10-3 to TRBJ2-7; D is perhaps TRBD1 (10 bases). Trimming shortened V by 9 bases and J by 5 bases, and 35 bases separated the two germline ends. The CDR3 sequence is 19 residues long. Germline CDR1 reads ENHRY; CDR2 reads SYGVKD. CDR3 nucleotide sequence: TGTGCCATTAGCGGGGGAGGTACACGGGACAGGGGAAGGGGCGACGAGCAGTACTTC. It translates to CAISGGGTRDRGRGDEQYF.

The genes are TRBV7-9 and TRBJ1-1; D perhaps matches TRBD1 (6 bases). Germline CDR1 and CDR2: SEHNR and FQNEAQ (reference sequence). The CDR3 totals 15 residues. Trimming took 5 bases from V and 1 from J, leaving 14 bases between them. The DNA of the CDR3 is TGTGCCAGCAGCAAATACCAGGACAGGAACACTGAAGCTTTCTTT. Translating gives CASSKYQDRNTEAFF.

This rearrangement joins TRBV11-3 to TRBJ2-7; 9 bases map to TRBD1. The CDR3 runs 16 residues. J was trimmed by 4 bases and V by 1 base; bases with no gene match: 8. Germline V lookup: CDR1 SGHNT, CDR2 YENEEA. CDR3 residues: CASSLGAGTGMYEQYF. In nucleotides, the CDR3 is TGTGCCAGCAGCTTAGGGGCCGGGACAGGGATGTACGAGCAGTACTTC.

This chain joins TRBV27 and TRBJ2-1; no definite D call. This CDR3 has 13 amino acids. The V gene lost 5 bases and the J gene lost 5 bases, with 10 bases spanning the gap. Germline-derived CDR1 and CDR2 are MNHEY and SMNVEV (reference sequence). This CDR3 is CASSPRHHNEQFF. CDR3 bases: TGTGCCAGCAGTCCCCGACACCACAATGAGCAGTTCTTC.

The V and J genes are TRBV18 and TRBJ2-7; D possibly corresponds to TRBD1 (6 bases). The CDR3 contains 14 residues. V was shortened by 3 bases and J by 0 bases, with 9 bases between the two germline ends. Germline loops: CDR1 KGHSH, CDR2 LQKENI. CDR3 in DNA: TGTGCCAGCTCACCCAGGGGCCGCTCCTACGAGCAGTACTTC. Protein sequence: CASSPRGRSYEQYF.

This rearrangement joins TRBV28 to TRBJ1-1, with D hard to call. Trimming cost V 10 bases and J 1 base, with 10 bases left between them. This CDR3 is built from 12 residues. Germline CDR1 MDHEN, CDR2 SYDVKM. The CDR3 spells CAIGSSNTEAFF. The CDR3 DNA follows: TGTGCCATCGGTTCTTCGAACACTGAAGCTTTCTTT. Full variable domain (rest looked up from reference TRBV28 and TRBJ1-1): DVKVTQSSRYLVKRTGEKVFLECVQDMDHENMFWYRQDPGLGLRLIYFSYDVKMKEKGDIPEGYSVSREKKERFSLILESASTNQTSMYLCAIGSSNTEAFFGQGTRLTVV.